The clone carrying this T cell receptor beta chain was seen at least ten times. The data were obtained in a study of T cells in Graves' hyperthyroidism and ophthalmopathy. Patients aged 18 to 65 had newly diagnosed hyperthyroidism of under 2 months' duration. Pregnant or lactating patients were excluded, as were those with uncontrolled infection or other autoimmune disease. The authors took PBMCs from 8 to 10 ml fresh peripheral blood. What was amplified from RNA transcripts were TCR beta CDR3 regions. TCR CDR3 regions were first amplified by RT-PCR with HTBI primers. TCRdb reprocessed the multiplex PCR reads via MiXCR and lists one record per CDR3 protein. Here the sample spans approximately 510,000 distinct CDR3 sequences, more than 20% being singletons. This CDR3 has 15 residues. Losses at the gene ends were 2 bases for V and 4 bases for J; bases not matched to a gene: 6. CDR1 and CDR2 (germline): SGHNT, YENEEA.

Material: blood. J is TRBJ2-5 and V is TRBV11-3; 8 bases line up with TRBD1. This sequence originates from a man younger than 30 with Graves' hyperthyroidism. The CDR3 here is CASSLFPGTGETQYF. The CDR3 DNA reads TGTGCCAGCAGCTTATTTCCCGGGACAGGAGAGACCCAGTACTTC. The full variable domain, with the rest looked up from reference TRBV11-3 and TRBJ2-5, is EAGVVQSPRYKIIEKKQPVAFWCNPISGHNTLYWYLQNLGQGPELLIRYENEEAVDDSQLPKDRFSAERLKGVDSTLKIQPAELGDSAVYLCASSLFPGTGETQYFGPGTRLLVL.